Below, 11 T cell receptor beta chains from the same sample are listed, as sequenced in a study of cytomegalovirus exposure and HLA in healthy donors. With 60 Vbeta and 13 Jbeta primers, the PCR was carried out. Profiling relied on immunoSEQ multiplex PCR, and the TCRdb table lists in-frame clones only, not all of them. The table shows approximately 160,000 clones, with approximately 88% occurring only once. Sequenced material: PBMCs. These TCRs come from a boy under 10 years old in good health and CMV-seronegative.

The chain links TRBV10-3 to TRBJ2-5; D is perhaps TRBD1 (8 bases). This CDR3 has 15 amino acids. Germline V lookup: CDR1 ENHRY, CDR2 SYGVKD. V dropped 6 bases and J dropped 2 bases, with 16 bases sitting between them. CDR3 amino acids: CAIRQGGERQETQYF. Here the CDR3 DNA reads TGTGCCATCAGACAGGGGGGGGAGCGGCAAGAGACCCAGTACTTC.

The chain has TRBV5-1 and TRBJ1-1; the D gene is possibly TRBD1 (5 bases). The V and J ends lost 2 bases and 5 bases respectively, with 7 bases between them. The germline gives CDR1 SGHRS, CDR2 YFSETQ. The CDR3 length is 12 residues. For the CDR3, the DNA is TGCGCCAGCAGCTTCGGGGGTACTGAAGCTTTCTTT. Protein: CASSFGGTEAFF.

The chain joins TRBV23-1 to TRBJ1-2; 9 bases match TRBD1. Being an ORF, TRBV23-1 has a function that is uncertain. V trimming: 4 bases; J trimming: 0 bases; junction bases outside the gene matches: 9. There are 17 residues in the CDR3. The CDR3 sequence is CASSPRDRENSNYGYTF. DNA for the CDR3: TGCGCCAGCAGTCCCCGGGACAGGGAGAATTCTAACTATGGCTACACCTTC.

This clone showed up just once. This sequence joins TRBV10-3 and TRBJ1-1, with D hard to call. The CDR3 is 15 amino acids. Trimming shortened V by 2 bases and J by 3 bases, and 13 bases separated the two germline ends. CDR1 is ENHRY, CDR2 SYGVKD, per germline. CDR3 loop: CAISEPGGGHTEAFF. CDR3 DNA: TGTGCCATCAGTGAGCCCGGAGGAGGGCACACTGAAGCTTTCTTT.

Only one count was recorded for this clone. CDR3 DNA: TGTGCCAGCAGTTTCGGACAGGTTAGCAATCAGCCCCAGCATTTT. Protein sequence: CASSFGQVSNQPQHF. This sequence joins TRBV2 and TRBJ1-5; 7 positions agree with TRBD1. This CDR3 has 15 residues. The germline V gene encodes CDR1 SNHLY and CDR2 FYNNEI. Trimming at V came to 5 bases and at J to 0 bases, leaving 4 bases not matched to a gene.

The J gene is TRBJ2-7, the V gene TRBV18; possible D gene TRBD1, 6 bases. Looked up from germline, CDR1 is KGHSH and CDR2 is LQKENI. V dropped 2 bases and J dropped 2 bases, with 10 bases sitting between them. The CDR3 has 14 amino acids. The CDR3 protein is CASSPTGRTYEQYF. The DNA of the CDR3 is TGTGCCAGCTCACCAACAGGGCGTACCTACGAGCAGTACTTC.

The chain couples TRBV7-6 to TRBJ2-7; D possibly corresponds to TRBD2 (6 bases). The germline V gene has CDR1 SGHVS and CDR2 FNYEAQ. The CDR3 spans 15 residues. V was trimmed by 1 base and J by 0 bases, leaving 10 bases between them. In nucleotides, the CDR3 is TGTGCCAGCAGCTTAGAGGCGACTAGCTCCTACGAGCAGTACTTC. This sequence encodes CASSLEATSSYEQYF.

The rearrangement links TRBV18 to TRBJ2-5, with TRBD2 matching over 9 bases. Germline trimming cut 5 bases from V and 5 bases from J; bases unmatched to any gene: 3. The CDR3 loop spans 13 amino acids. Germline V lookup: CDR1 KGHSH, CDR2 LQKENI. The CDR3 is CASSSSGTETQYF. Here the CDR3 DNA reads TGTGCCAGCTCATCTAGCGGGACGGAGACCCAGTACTTC.

The chain couples TRBV7-7 to TRBJ2-1, with 14 bases aligning to TRBD2. Germline loops: CDR1 SSHAT, CDR2 FNYEAQ (reference sequence). The ends lost 5 bases at V and 9 bases at J; junction bases unmatched: 6. The CDR3 runs 15 residues. Here the CDR3 DNA reads TGTGCCAGCAGCGCGGGACTAGCGGGAGTTGGTGAGCAGTTCTTC. Protein sequence: CASSAGLAGVGEQFF.

This chain uses TRBV6-1 with TRBJ2-2, with D possibly matching TRBD2 (5 bases). The V end was cut by 0 bases, the J end by 2 bases, with 13 bases between. The CDR3 extends over 17 amino acids. Germline V CDR1 and CDR2: MNHNS, SASEGT. The CDR3: CASSEATLAPNTGELFF. CDR3 sequence (DNA): TGTGCCAGCAGTGAAGCGACCCTAGCCCCTAACACCGGGGAGCTGTTTTTT.

V is TRBV4-1 and J is TRBJ1-3; 8 nucleotides match TRBD1. Germline CDR1 MGHRA, CDR2 YSYEKL. Trimming removed 1 base from V and 4 bases from J; junction bases left unmatched: 3. This CDR3 is 15 amino acids long. This CDR3 is CASSQGQGTGNTIYF. For the CDR3, the DNA is TGCGCCAGCAGCCAAGGACAGGGGACGGGAAACACCATATATTTT.